A selection of T cell receptor beta chains follows, all from one sample in a study. MiXCR, run by TCRdb on the RT-PCR reads, gives a single entry per CDR3 protein. The table has about 680,000 distinct CDR3 sequences, 13% to 15% seen once; the top ten hold 3.6%. The specimen sequenced was memory CD4+ T cells from blood. The receptor set was obtained from a female donor in good health, serving as a healthy control. Each CDR3 is given with its conserved first and last residue. The D gene is left open where the match is weak. For some rows the clone size is stated as once, few or many, or as a class when expanded; others skip it.

cdr3_length	d_call	v_call	clone_size	j_call	cdr3_nt	cdr3_aa
16	TRBD1	TRBV6-2/TRBV6-3	many	TRBJ2-3	TGTGCCAGCAGTCCCCGGGGACAGGGCGTTGCGGATACGCAGTATTTT	CASSPRGQGVADTQYF
14	TRBD1	TRBV6-6	many	TRBJ1-1	TGTGCCAGCAGTTCCACAGGGGGCGGCACTGAAGCTTTCTTT	CASSSTGGGTEAFF
18	TRBD1	TRBV7-8	NA	TRBJ2-1	TGTGCCAGCAGCTCAGGAAATAGCAGACAGGGACGTCCGAATGAGCAGTTCTTC	CASSSGNSRQGRPNEQFF
16	NA	TRBV24-1	many	TRBJ2-6	TGTGCCACCAGTGATGGAACGGGCTCTGGGGCCAACGTCCTGACTTTC	CATSDGTGSGANVLTF
12	NA	TRBV20-1	few	TRBJ1-2	TGCAGTGCTAGGGGAGGGGCCAATGGCTACACCTTC	CSARGGANGYTF
14	NA	TRBV9	few	TRBJ1-5	TGTGCCAGCAGCGGCCTAGGGGCGGGGCAGCCCCAGCATTTT	CASSGLGAGQPQHF
12	TRBD2	TRBV7-8	NA	TRBJ2-3	TGTGCCAGCAGCCGGACGGGAGGGGGGCAGTATTTT	CASSRTGGGQYF
14	NA	TRBV6-4	NA	TRBJ2-1	TGTGCCAGCAGTGGCCTAGCATCCCACAATGAGCAGTTCTTC	CASSGLASHNEQFF
13	NA	TRBV6-2/TRBV6-3	many	TRBJ2-5	TGTGCCAGCAGAACACAGGGAAGAGAGACCCAGTACTTC	CASRTQGRETQYF
15	TRBD2	TRBV20-1	many	TRBJ2-7	TGCAGTGCTAGACGACTAGCGGGGGCTCCCTACGAGCAGTACTTC	CSARRLAGAPYEQYF
13	TRBD2	TRBV20-1	few	TRBJ2-1	TGCAGTGCACTAGCGGGAGCCTACAATGAGCAGTTCTTC	CSALAGAYNEQFF
15	NA	TRBV7-7	NA	TRBJ2-3	TGTGCTAGCAGCTTACTAGGAGAGGCCACAGATACGCAGTATTTT	CASSLLGEATDTQYF
11	NA	TRBV2	NA	TRBJ2-7	TGTGCCAGCAGTGAGGAGCGGTCGCAGTACTTC	CASSEERSQYF
14	NA	TRBV4-1	many	TRBJ1-2	TGCGCCAGCAGCCAAGAGAGGCTGCAAGGTGGCTACACCTTC	CASSQERLQGGYTF
16	TRBD2	TRBV7-2	many	TRBJ2-3	TGTGCCAGCAGCTTACCACCCGGACTAGCGGCGGATACGCAGTATTTT	CASSLPPGLAADTQYF
14	NA	TRBV12-3/TRBV12-4	many	TRBJ1-1	TGTGCCAGCAGTGAATCTACAGGGCGCACTGAAGCTTTCTTT	CASSESTGRTEAFF
15	NA	TRBV19	few	TRBJ2-7	TGTGCCAGTAGTATAAGGAGGGATGGAGTCGACGAGCAGTACTTC	CASSIRRDGVDEQYF
13	TRBD1	TRBV29-1	many	TRBJ2-4	TGCAGCGTCTTAGACAGGGGCCAAAACATTCAGTACTTC	CSVLDRGQNIQYF
15	NA	TRBV7-2	few	TRBJ2-7	TGTGCCAGCAGCTTTGGGTCGGACGCCAGGGACGAGCAGTACTTC	CASSFGSDARDEQYF
14	NA	TRBV4-1	many	TRBJ2-6	TGCGCCAGCAGCCACGTTTCTGGGGCCAACGTCCTGACTTTC	CASSHVSGANVLTF
14	NA	TRBV3-1	NA	TRBJ1-5	TGTGCCAGCAGCCATGCAGGGGAGAGTCAGCCCCAGCATTTT	CASSHAGESQPQHF
16	TRBD1	TRBV5-1	NA	TRBJ1-6	TGCGCCAGCAGCATACAGGGGCAGGATAGGGATTCACCCCTCCACTTT	CASSIQGQDRDSPLHF
12	NA	TRBV6-5	few	TRBJ1-2	TGTGCCAGCAGTTCCTCTTCAGTAGAGCGGACCTTC	CASSSSSVERTF
13	TRBD1	TRBV15	many	TRBJ2-1	TGTGCCACCAGCAGCTCCGACAGGGGTGAGCAGTTCTTC	CATSSSDRGEQFF
17	TRBD2	TRBV20-1	NA	TRBJ2-1	TGCAGTGCTAGAGATCATCGGACTAGCGGGGGGGGTAATGAGCAGTTCTTC	CSARDHRTSGGGNEQFF
12	NA	TRBV12-3/TRBV12-4	few	TRBJ1-6	TGTGCCAGCAGTATCCAAAATTCACCCCTCCACTTT	CASSIQNSPLHF
14	NA	TRBV29-1	many	TRBJ2-1	TGCAGCGTTGAGTGGCAGCGAGCCTACAATGAGCAGTTCTTC	CSVEWQRAYNEQFF
17	TRBD2	TRBV6-1	few	TRBJ2-3	TGTGCCAGCAGTGAAGCGCTGGGACTAGCGGGGAGTGATACGCAGTATTTT	CASSEALGLAGSDTQYF
14	NA	TRBV18	NA	TRBJ1-5	TGTGCCAGCTCACCACCGTCCGGGGCTCAGCCCCAGCATTTT	CASSPPSGAQPQHF
15	NA	TRBV6-5	few	TRBJ2-7	TGTGCCAGCAGTTACTCCTCCGGGTCTTACCACGAGCAGTACTTC	CASSYSSGSYHEQYF
14	TRBD1	TRBV19	NA	TRBJ1-1	TGTGCCAGTAGTTCGACAGGGTACGAGGCTGAAGCTTTCTTT	CASSSTGYEAEAFF